The rows below give T cell receptor beta chains drawn from one sample of a study of blood T cell repertoires in COVID-19. Sequencing used immunoSEQ multiplex PCR; TCRdb keeps in-frame clones, though not all of them. The sample includes about 110,000 clones, around 89% of them seen just once. Sequencing was carried out using peripheral blood. The origin of the receptors is a woman of 80 years or more with acute or convalescent COVID-19. CDR3s include the opening cysteine and the closing phenylalanine or tryptophan. A D gene is named only where the DNA matches it firmly. The listing skips clone size in some rows; elsewhere it reads once, few, many or a size class.

v_call	d_call	clone_size	j_call	cdr3_aa	cdr3_nt
TRBV6-5	TRBD1	.	TRBJ1-2	CASKLQGAVVGYTF	TGTGCCAGCAAACTACAGGGGGCGGTGGTTGGCTACACCTTC
TRBV5-1	TRBD1	.	TRBJ1-1	CASSLEGQGWAEAFF	TGCGCCAGCAGCTTGGAAGGACAGGGGTGGGCTGAAGCTTTCTTT
TRBV24-1	.	.	TRBJ1-5	CATSPGGDQPQHF	TGTGCCACCAGTCCCGGGGGGGATCAGCCCCAGCATTTT
TRBV4-1	TRBD1	.	TRBJ1-2	CASSQGRRTGVVYGYTF	TGCGCCAGCAGCCAAGGCCGAAGGACAGGGGTAGTCTATGGCTACACCTTC
TRBV12-3/TRBV12-4	.	.	TRBJ2-7	CASSQRHYEQYF	TGTGCCAGCAGTCAGAGACACTACGAGCAGTACTTC
TRBV7-9	TRBD1	few	TRBJ1-2	CASSLGQGAPGYTF	TGTGCCAGCAGCTTAGGACAGGGGGCGCCTGGCTACACCTTC
TRBV4-1	.	once	TRBJ2-7	CASSQLREVTYEQYF	TGCGCCAGCAGCCAGCTTCGGGAAGTGACCTACGAGCAGTACTTC
TRBV11-2	.	.	TRBJ2-4	CASRSWLASIQYF	TGTGCCAGCAGGTCTTGGTTAGCCAGCATTCAGTACTTC
TRBV5-4	.	.	TRBJ2-5	CASSLDGAGALRETQYF	TGTGCCAGCAGCTTGGACGGGGCGGGGGCTCTGAGAGAGACCCAGTACTTC
TRBV27	.	.	TRBJ1-1	CASSLSPRGNTEAFF	TGTGCCAGCAGTTTATCACCCCGCGGGAACACTGAAGCTTTCTTT
TRBV28	.	.	TRBJ1-1	CASSLGQTMNTEAFF	TGTGCCAGCAGTTTGGGGCAGACCATGAACACTGAAGCTTTCTTT
TRBV27	.	few	TRBJ1-2	CASSSIQAQETNYGYTF	TGTGCCAGCAGTTCGATACAGGCACAAGAAACTAACTATGGCTACACCTTC
TRBV11-2	.	.	TRBJ2-3	CASSLEGASTDTQYF	TGTGCCAGCAGCTTAGAAGGAGCTAGCACAGATACGCAGTATTTT
TRBV30	.	.	TRBJ1-3	CAWSVWRDFSGNTIYF	TGTGCCTGGAGTGTATGGAGAGATTTCTCTGGAAACACCATATATTTT
TRBV11-2	.	.	TRBJ1-6	CASSLERPSSYNSPLHF	TGTGCCAGCAGCTTAGAGCGGCCCAGCTCCTATAATTCACCCCTCCACTTT
TRBV19	TRBD2	.	TRBJ2-1	CASSIRTSGGDNEQFF	TGTGCCAGTAGTATAAGGACTAGCGGGGGGGACAATGAGCAGTTCTTC
TRBV25-1	.	.	TRBJ1-3	CASRGGDYSGNTIYF	TGTGCCAGTAGAGGGGGTGACTACTCTGGAAACACCATATATTTT
TRBV7-2	.	.	TRBJ2-1	CASSSGSYNEQFF	TGTGCCAGCAGCTCGGGCTCCTACAATGAGCAGTTCTTC
TRBV10-1	TRBD2	.	TRBJ2-1	CASSESLLAGGYEQFF	TGCGCCAGCAGTGAGTCGTTGCTAGCGGGGGGTTACGAGCAGTTCTTC
TRBV5-1	TRBD1	.	TRBJ2-2	CASSRTGPGELFF	TGCGCCAGCAGCCGGACAGGGCCCGGGGAGCTGTTTTTT
TRBV2	.	.	TRBJ1-1	CASSRTDLRQNTEAFF	TGTGCCAGCAGTCGGACAGACCTAAGACAGAACACTGAAGCTTTCTTT
TRBV29-1	TRBD1	once	TRBJ2-2	CSAKQGASGELFF	TGCAGCGCAAAACAGGGGGCGAGCGGGGAGCTGTTTTTT
TRBV7-8	.	.	TRBJ2-6	CASSLSGGLSGANVLTF	TGTGCCAGCAGCTTATCAGGGGGGCTCTCTGGGGCCAACGTCCTGACTTTC
TRBV27	.	.	TRBJ1-5	CASSIYTGSGQPQHF	TGTGCCAGCAGTATCTATACTGGGTCAGGTCAGCCCCAGCATTTT
TRBV24-1	TRBD2	.	TRBJ2-3	CATSDAAGLTDTQYF	TGTGCCACCAGTGATGCAGCGGGGTTAACAGATACGCAGTATTTT
TRBV28	.	few	TRBJ2-7	CASSAAGQVYEQYF	TGTGCCAGCAGCGCTGCTGGGCAGGTCTACGAGCAGTACTTC
TRBV18	.	.	TRBJ1-5	CASSPQRSNQPQHF	TGTGCCAGCTCACCACAACGGAGCAATCAGCCCCAGCATTTT
TRBV15	TRBD1	.	TRBJ1-4	CATSRDGTGGRSPEKLFF	TGTGCCACCAGCAGAGACGGGACAGGGGGCCGGTCCCCCGAAAAACTGTTTTTT
TRBV7-2	TRBD2	.	TRBJ2-1	CASSLGLLAGGINNEQFF	TGTGCCAGCAGCTTAGGTCTCCTAGCGGGGGGGATTAACAATGAGCAGTTCTTC